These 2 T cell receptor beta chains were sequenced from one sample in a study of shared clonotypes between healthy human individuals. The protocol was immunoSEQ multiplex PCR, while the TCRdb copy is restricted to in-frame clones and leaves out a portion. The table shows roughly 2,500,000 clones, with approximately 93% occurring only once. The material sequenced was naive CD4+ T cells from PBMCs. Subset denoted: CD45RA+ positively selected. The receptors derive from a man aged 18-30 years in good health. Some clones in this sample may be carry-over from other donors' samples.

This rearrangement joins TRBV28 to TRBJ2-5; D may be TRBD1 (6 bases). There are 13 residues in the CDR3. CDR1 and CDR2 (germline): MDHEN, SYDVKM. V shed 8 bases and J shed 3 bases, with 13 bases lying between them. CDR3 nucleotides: TGTGCCAGCCGGGGACAAGCTAAAGAGACCCAGTACTTC. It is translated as CASRGQAKETQYF.

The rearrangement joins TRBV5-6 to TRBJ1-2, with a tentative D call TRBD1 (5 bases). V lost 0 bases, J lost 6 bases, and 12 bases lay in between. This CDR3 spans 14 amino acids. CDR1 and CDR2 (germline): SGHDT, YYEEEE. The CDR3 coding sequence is TGTGCCAGCAGCTTGGGTCCAGGGTTTGATGGCTACACCTTC. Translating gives CASSLGPGFDGYTF.